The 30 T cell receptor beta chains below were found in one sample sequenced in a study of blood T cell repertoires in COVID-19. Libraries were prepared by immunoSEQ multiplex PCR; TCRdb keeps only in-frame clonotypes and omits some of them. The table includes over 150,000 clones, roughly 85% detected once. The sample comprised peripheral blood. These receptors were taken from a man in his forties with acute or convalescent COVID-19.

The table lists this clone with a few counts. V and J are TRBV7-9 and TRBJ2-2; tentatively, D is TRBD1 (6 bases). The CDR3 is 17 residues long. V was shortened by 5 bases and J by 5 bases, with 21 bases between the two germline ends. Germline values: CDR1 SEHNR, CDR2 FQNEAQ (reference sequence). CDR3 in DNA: TGTGCCAGCAGCCCACCCCGAGGGGGTGAGGAGACCGGGGAGCTGTTTTTT. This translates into CASSPPRGGEETGELFF.

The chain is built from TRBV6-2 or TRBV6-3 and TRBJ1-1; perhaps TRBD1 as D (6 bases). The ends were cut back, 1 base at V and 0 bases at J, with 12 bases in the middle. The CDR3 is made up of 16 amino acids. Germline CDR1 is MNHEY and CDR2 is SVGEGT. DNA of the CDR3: TGTGCCAGCAGTTACTGGTTAACAGGGATGAACACTGAAGCTTTCTTT. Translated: CASSYWLTGMNTEAFF.

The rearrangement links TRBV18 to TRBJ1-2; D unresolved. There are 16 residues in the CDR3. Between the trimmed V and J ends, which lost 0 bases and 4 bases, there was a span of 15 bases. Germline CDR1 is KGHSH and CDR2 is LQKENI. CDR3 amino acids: CASSPPNFGGFYGYTF. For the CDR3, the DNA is TGTGCCAGCTCACCACCGAATTTTGGCGGGTTCTATGGCTACACCTTC.

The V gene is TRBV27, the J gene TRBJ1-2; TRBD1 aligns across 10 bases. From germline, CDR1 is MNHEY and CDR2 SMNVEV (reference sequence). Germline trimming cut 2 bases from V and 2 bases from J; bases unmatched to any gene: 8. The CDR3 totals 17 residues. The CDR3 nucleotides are TGTGCCAGCAGTTTACGGGACAGGGGACGTTCCAACTATGGCTACACCTTC. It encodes CASSLRDRGRSNYGYTF.

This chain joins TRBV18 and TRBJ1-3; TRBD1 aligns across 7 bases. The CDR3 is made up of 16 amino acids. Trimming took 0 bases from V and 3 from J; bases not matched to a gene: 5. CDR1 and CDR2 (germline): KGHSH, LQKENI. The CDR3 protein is CASSPPTGYGGNTIYF. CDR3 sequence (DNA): TGTGCCAGCTCACCACCGACAGGGTACGGTGGAAACACCATATATTTT. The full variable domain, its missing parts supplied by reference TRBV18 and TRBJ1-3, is NAGVMQNPRHLVRRRGQEARLRCSPMKGHSHVYWYRQLPEEGLKFMVYLQKENIIDESGMPKERFSAEFPKEGPSILRIQQVVRGDSAAYFCASSPPTGYGGNTIYFGEGSWLTVV.

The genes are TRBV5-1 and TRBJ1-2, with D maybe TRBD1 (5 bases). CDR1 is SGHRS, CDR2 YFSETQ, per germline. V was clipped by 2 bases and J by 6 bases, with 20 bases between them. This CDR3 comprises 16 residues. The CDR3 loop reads CASSFGGAATLHGYTF. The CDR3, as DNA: TGCGCCAGCAGCTTTGGCGGGGCAGCCACCCTACATGGCTACACCTTC.

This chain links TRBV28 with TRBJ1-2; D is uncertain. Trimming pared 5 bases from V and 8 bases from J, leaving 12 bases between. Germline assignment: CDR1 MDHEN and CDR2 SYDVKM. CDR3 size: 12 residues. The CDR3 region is CASSEYRSGYTF. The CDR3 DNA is TGTGCCAGCAGTGAATACAGATCCGGCTACACCTTC.

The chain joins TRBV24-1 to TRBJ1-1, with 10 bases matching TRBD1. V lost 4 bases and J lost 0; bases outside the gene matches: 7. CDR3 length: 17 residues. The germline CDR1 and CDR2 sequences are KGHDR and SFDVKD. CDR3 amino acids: CATSEWDRGFMNTEAFF. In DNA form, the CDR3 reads TGTGCCACCAGTGAGTGGGACAGGGGCTTCATGAACACTGAAGCTTTCTTT.

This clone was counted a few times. For the CDR3, the DNA is TGTGCCAGCAGTTTAAGGGGTGATGAAGCTTTCTTT. Amino acids: CASSLRGDEAFF. The V gene is TRBV28, the J gene TRBJ1-1; the D gene is possibly TRBD1 (5 bases). This CDR3 is built from 12 residues. Germline CDR1 is MDHEN and CDR2 is SYDVKM. The ends were cut back, 2 bases at V and 7 bases at J, with 8 bases in the middle.

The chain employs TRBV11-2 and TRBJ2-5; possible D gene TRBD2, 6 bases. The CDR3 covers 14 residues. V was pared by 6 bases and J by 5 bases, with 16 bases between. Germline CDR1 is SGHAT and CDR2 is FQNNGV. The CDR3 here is CASRGGDFGETQYF. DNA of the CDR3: TGTGCCAGCAGGGGAGGAGACTTTGGGGAGACCCAGTACTTC.

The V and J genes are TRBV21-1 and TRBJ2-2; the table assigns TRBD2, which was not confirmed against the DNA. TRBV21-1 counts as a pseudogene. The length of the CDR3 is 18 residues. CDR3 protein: CASSKEVRGLAGGGELFF. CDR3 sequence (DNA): TGTGCCAGCAGCAAAGAGGTCAGGGGACTAGCGGGAGGCGGGGAGCTGTTTTTT.

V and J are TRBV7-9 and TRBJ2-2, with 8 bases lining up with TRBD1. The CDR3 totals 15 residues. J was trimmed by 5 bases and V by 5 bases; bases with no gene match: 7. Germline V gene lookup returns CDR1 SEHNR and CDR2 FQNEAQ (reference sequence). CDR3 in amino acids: CASSPFRDRTGELFF. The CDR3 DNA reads TGTGCCAGCAGCCCTTTTCGGGACAGGACCGGGGAGCTGTTTTTT.

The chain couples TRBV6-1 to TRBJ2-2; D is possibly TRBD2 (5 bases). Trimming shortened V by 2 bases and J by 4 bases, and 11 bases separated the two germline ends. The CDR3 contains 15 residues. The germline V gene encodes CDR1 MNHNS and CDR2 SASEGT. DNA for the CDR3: TGTGCCAGCAGTGAACAATCGGGGAGCACCGGGGAGCTGTTTTTT. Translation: CASSEQSGSTGELFF.

This CDR3 is CSVARQGEKLFF. As DNA, the CDR3 is TGCAGCGTTGCTAGGCAGGGTGAAAAACTGTTTTTT. The V and J genes are TRBV29-1 and TRBJ1-4; D is perhaps TRBD1 (5 bases). CDR3 length: 12 residues. Germline values: CDR1 SQVTM, CDR2 ANQGSEA. V lost 4 bases to trimming and J lost 7 bases, with 10 bases between them.

The CDR3 coding sequence is TGTGCCAGCAGGACGACAGGGCGAGTAGCGAACACTGAAGCTTTCTTT. Its protein product is CASRTTGRVANTEAFF. The V gene is TRBV11-2, the J gene TRBJ1-1; 7 bases fit TRBD1. Germline values: CDR1 SGHAT, CDR2 FQNNGV. The length of the CDR3 is 16 residues. The V and J ends lost 6 bases and 1 base, in that order; junction bases with no gene match: 11. Drawing the rest from reference TRBV11-2 and TRBJ1-1, the complete variable domain is EAGVAQSPRYKIIEKRQSVAFWCNPISGHATLYWYQQILGQGPKLLIQFQNNGVVDDSQLPKDRFSAERLKGVDSTLKIQPAKLEDSAVYLCASRTTGRVANTEAFFGQGTRLTVV.

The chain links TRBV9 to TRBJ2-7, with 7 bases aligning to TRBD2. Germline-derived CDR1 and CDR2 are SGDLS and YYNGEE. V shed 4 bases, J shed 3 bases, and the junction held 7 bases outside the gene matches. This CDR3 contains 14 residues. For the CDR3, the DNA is TGTGCCAGCAGCTTGGGGGGGAGTAGCTACGAGCAGTACTTC. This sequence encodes CASSLGGSSYEQYF.

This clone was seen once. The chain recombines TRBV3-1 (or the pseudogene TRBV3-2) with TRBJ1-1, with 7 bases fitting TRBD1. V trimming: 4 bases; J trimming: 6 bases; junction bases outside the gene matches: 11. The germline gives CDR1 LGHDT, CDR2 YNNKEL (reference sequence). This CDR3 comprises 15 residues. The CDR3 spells CASSPAYRGFPEAFF. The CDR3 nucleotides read TGTGCCAGCAGCCCGGCCTACAGGGGCTTCCCTGAAGCTTTCTTT.

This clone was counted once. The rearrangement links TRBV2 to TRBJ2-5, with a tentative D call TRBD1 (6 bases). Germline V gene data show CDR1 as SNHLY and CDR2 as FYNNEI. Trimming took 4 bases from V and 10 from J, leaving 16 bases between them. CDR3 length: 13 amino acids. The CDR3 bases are TGTGCCAGCAGTGTTGCCCCCCCAGGGGACCAGTACTTC. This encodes CASSVAPPGDQYF.

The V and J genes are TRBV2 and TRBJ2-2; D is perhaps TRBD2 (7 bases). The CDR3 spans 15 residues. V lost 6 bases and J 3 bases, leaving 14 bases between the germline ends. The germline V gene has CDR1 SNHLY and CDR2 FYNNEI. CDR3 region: CASSIGGRDTGELFF. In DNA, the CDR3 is TGTGCCAGCAGCATCGGGGGGCGGGACACCGGGGAGCTGTTTTTT. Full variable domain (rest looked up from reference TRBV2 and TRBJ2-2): EPEVTQTPSHQVTQMGQEVILRCVPISNHLYFYWYRQILGQKVEFLVSFYNNEISEKSEIFDDQFSVERPDGSNFTLKIRSTKLEDSAMYFCASSIGGRDTGELFFGEGSRLTVL.

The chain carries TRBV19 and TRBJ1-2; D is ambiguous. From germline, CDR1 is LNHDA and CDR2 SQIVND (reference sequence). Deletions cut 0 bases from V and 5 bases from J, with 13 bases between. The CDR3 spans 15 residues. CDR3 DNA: TGTGCCAGTAGTATAGAACCTACGGGATTTTATGGCTACACCTTC. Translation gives CASSIEPTGFYGYTF.

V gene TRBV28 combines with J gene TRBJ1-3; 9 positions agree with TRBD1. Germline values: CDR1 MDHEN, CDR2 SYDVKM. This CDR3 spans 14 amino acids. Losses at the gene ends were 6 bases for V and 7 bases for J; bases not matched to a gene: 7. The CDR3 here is CASSQQGARNTIYF. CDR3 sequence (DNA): TGTGCCAGCAGCCAACAGGGGGCGCGGAACACCATATATTTT.

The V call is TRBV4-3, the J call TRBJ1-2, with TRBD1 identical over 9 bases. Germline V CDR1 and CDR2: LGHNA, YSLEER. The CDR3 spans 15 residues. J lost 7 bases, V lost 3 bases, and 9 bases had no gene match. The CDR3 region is CASSQSPQGAGGYTF. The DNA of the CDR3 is TGCGCCAGCAGCCAGTCCCCACAGGGGGCGGGTGGCTACACCTTC.

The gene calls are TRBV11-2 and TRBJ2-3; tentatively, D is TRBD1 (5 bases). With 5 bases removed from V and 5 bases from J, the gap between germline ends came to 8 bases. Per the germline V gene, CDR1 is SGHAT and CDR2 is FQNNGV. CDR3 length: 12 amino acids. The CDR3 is CASSPRGDTQYF. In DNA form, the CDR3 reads TGTGCCAGCAGCCCTAGGGGAGATACGCAGTATTTT.

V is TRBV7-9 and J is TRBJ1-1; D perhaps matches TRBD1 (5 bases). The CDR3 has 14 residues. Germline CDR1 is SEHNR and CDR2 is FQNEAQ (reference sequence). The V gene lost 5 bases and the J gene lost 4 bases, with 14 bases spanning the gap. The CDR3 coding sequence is TGTGCCAGCAGCCCCCCAGGGTCGGCCACTGAAGCTTTCTTT. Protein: CASSPPGSATEAFF.

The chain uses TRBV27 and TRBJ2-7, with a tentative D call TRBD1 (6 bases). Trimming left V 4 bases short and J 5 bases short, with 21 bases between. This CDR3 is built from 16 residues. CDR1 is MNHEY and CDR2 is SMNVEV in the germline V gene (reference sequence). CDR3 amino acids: CASSSYLTGFSHEQYF. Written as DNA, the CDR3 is TGTGCCAGCAGTTCATATTTGACAGGTTTTAGTCACGAGCAGTACTTC.

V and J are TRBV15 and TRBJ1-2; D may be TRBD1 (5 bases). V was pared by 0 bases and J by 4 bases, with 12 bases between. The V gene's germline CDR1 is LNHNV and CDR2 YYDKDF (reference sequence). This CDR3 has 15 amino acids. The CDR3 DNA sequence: TGTGCCACCAGCAGAGACACGTGGGGCGGCTATGGCTACACCTTC. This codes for CATSRDTWGGYGYTF. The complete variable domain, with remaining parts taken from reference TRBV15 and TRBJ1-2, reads DAMVIQNPRYQVTQFGKPVTLSCSQTLNHNVMYWYQQKSSQAPKLLFHYYDKDFNNEADTPDNFQSRRPNTSFCFLDIRSPGLGDTAMYLCATSRDTWGGYGYTFGSGTRLTVV.

Here the CDR3 DNA reads TGTGCCAGCAGCTTGGCTAACACTGAAGCTTTCTTT. Its translation is CASSLANTEAFF. The rearrangement uses TRBV5-4 and TRBJ1-1; D is unclear. The ends were cut back, 0 bases at V and 2 bases at J, with 2 bases in the middle. The germline CDR1 and CDR2 sequences are SGHNT and YYREEE (reference sequence). The CDR3 is made up of 12 amino acids.

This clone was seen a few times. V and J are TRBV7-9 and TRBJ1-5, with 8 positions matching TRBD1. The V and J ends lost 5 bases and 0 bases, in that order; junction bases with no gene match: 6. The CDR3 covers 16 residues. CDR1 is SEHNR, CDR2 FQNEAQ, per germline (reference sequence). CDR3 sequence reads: CASSLQGGPSNQPQHF. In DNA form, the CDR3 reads TGTGCCAGCAGCCTACAGGGGGGTCCTAGCAATCAGCCCCAGCATTTT.

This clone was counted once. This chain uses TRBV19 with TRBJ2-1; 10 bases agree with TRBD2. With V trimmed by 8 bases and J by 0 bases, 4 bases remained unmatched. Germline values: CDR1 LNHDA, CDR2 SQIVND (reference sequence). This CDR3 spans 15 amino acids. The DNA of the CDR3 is TGTGCCAGTGGACTAGCGGCGAGCTCCTACAATGAGCAGTTCTTC. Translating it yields CASGLAASSYNEQFF.

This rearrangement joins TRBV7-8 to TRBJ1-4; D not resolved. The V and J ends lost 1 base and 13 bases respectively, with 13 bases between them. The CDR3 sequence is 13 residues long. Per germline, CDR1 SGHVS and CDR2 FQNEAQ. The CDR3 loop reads CASSLGPQEGLFF. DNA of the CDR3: TGTGCCAGCAGCTTAGGCCCCCAAGAGGGACTGTTTTTT.